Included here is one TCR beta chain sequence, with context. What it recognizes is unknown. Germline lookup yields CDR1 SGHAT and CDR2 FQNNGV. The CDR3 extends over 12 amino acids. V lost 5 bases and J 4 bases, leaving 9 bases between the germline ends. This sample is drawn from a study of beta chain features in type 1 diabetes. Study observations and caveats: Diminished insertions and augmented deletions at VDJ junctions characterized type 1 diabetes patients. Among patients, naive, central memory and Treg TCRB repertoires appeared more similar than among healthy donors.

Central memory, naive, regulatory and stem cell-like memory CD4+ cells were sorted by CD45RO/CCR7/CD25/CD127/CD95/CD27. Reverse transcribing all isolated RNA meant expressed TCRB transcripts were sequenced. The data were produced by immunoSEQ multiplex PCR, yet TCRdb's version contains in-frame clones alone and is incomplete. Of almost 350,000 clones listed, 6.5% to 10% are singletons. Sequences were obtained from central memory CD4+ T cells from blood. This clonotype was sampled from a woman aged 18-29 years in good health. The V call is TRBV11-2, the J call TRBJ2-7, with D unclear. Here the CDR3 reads CASSRLSYEQYF. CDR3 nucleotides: TGTGCCAGCAGCCGGCTAAGTTACGAGCAGTACTTC.